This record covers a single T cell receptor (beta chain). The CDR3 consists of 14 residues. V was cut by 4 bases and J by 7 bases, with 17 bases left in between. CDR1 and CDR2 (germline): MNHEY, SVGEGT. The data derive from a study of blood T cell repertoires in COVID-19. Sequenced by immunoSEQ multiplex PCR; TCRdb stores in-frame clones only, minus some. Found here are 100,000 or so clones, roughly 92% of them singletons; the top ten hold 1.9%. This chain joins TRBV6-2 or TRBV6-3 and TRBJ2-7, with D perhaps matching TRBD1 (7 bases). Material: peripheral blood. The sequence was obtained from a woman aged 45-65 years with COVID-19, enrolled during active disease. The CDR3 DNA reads TGTGCCAGCAGTTTCCAGGGGGGAGTACGGGAGCAGTACTTC. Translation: CASSFQGGVREQYF.